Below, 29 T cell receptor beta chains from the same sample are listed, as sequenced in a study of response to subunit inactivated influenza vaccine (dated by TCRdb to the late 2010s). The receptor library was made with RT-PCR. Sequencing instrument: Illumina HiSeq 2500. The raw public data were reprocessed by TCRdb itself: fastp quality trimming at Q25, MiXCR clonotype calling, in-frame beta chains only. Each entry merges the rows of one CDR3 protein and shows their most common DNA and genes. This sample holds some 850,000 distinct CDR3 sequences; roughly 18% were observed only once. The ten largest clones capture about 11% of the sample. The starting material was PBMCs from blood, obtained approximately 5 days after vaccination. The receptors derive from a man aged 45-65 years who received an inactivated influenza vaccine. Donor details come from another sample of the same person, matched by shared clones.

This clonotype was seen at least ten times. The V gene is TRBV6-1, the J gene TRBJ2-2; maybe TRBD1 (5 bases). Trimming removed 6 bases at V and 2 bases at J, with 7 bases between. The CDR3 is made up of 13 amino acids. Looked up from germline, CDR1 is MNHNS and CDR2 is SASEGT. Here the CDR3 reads CASRDTNTGELFF. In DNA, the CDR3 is TGTGCCAGCAGGGACACAAACACCGGGGAGCTGTTTTTT.

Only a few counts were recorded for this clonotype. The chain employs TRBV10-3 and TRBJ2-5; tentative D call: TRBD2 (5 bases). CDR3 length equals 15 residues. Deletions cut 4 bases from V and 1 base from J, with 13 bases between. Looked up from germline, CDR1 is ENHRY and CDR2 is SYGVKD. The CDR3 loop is CAISAGSSIQETQYF. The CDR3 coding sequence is TGTGCCATCAGTGCGGGATCTAGCATCCAAGAGACCCAGTACTTC.

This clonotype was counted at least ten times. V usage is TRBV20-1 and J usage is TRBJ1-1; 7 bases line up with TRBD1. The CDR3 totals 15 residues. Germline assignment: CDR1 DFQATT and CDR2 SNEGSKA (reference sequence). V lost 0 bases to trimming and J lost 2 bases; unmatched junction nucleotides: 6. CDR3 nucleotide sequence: TGCAGTGCTAGAGATGGCGGGACAGCTAACACTGAAGCTTTCTTT. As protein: CSARDGGTANTEAFF.

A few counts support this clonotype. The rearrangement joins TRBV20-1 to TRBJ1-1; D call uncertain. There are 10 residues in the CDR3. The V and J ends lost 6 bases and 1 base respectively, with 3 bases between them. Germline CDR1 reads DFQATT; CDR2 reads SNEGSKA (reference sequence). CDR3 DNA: TGCAGTGCCTCGAACACTGAAGCTTTCTTT. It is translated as CSASNTEAFF.

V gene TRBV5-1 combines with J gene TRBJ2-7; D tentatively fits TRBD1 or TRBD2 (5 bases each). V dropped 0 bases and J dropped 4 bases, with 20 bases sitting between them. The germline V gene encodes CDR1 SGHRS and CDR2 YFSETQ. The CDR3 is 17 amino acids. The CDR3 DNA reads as TGCGCCAGCAGCTTGGCCTCGATCCGGGACGGAGGATACGAGCAGTACTTC. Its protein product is CASSLASIRDGGYEQYF.

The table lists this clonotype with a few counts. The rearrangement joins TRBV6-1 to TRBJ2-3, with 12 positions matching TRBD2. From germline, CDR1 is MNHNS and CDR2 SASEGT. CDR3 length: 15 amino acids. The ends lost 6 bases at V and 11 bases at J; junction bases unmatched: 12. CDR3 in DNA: TGTGCCAGCAGCATCAAAAGACTAGCGGGAGATCAGCAGTATTTT. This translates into CASSIKRLAGDQQYF.

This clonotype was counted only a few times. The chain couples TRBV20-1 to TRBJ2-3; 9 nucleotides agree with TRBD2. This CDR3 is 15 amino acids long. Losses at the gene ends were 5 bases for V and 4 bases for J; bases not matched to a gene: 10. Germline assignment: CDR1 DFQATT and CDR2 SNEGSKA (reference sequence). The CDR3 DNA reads TGCAGTGCTCGCACCTTAGCGGGAGAAGCAGATACGCAGTATTTT. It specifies CSARTLAGEADTQYF.

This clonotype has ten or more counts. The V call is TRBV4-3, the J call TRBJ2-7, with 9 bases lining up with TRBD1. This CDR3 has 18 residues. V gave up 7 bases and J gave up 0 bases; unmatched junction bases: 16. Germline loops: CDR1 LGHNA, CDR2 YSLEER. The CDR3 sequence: CASTALGQGSPASYEQYF. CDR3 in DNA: TGCGCCAGCACCGCACTGGGACAGGGTTCCCCCGCCTCCTACGAGCAGTACTTC.

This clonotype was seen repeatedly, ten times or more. CDR3 nucleotides: TGTGCCAGCACCCGAAGGGGTACTGAAGCTTTCTTT. Its protein is CASTRRGTEAFF. V gene TRBV12-3 or TRBV12-4 combines with J gene TRBJ1-1, with D possibly being TRBD1 (5 bases). Trimming took 7 bases from V and 5 from J, leaving 11 bases between them. There are 12 residues in the CDR3.

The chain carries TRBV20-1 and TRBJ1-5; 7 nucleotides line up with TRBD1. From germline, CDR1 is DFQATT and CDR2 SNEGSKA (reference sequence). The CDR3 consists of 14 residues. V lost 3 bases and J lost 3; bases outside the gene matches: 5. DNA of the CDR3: TGCAGTGCTAGTGAGGGACAGTACAATCAGCCCCAGCATTTT. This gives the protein CSASEGQYNQPQHF.

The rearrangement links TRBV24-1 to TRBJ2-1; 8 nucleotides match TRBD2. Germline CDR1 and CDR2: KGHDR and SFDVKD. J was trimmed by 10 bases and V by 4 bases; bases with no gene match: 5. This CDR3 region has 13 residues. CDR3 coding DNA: TGTGCCACCAGTGAGGGACTAGTCGCCGAGCAGTTCTTC. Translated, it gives CATSEGLVAEQFF.

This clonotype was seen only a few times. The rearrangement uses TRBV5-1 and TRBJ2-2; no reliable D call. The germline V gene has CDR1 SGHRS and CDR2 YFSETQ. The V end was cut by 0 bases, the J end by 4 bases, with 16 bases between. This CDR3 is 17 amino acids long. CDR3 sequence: CASSLVWSRAFTGELFF. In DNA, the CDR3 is TGCGCCAGCAGCTTGGTTTGGAGCCGGGCATTCACCGGGGAGCTGTTTTTT.

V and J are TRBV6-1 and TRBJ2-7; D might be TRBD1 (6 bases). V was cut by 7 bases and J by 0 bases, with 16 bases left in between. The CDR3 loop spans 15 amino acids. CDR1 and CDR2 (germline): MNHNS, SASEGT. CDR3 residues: CASTSDRSPSYEQYF. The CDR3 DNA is TGTGCCAGCACCTCAGACAGGAGTCCCTCCTACGAGCAGTACTTC.

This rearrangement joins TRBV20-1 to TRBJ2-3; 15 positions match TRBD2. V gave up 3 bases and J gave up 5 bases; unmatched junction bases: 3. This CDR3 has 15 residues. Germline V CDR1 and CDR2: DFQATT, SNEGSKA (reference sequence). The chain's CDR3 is CSASGTSGRIDTQYF. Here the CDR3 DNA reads TGCAGTGCTAGTGGGACTAGCGGGAGGATAGATACGCAGTATTTT.

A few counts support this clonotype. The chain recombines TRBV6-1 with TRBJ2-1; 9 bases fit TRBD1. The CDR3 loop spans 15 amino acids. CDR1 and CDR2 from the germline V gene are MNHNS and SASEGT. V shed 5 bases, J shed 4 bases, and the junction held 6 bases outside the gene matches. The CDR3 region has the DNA TGTGCCAGCAGTCGCCTGGGACAGGGTTACAATGAGCAGTTCTTC. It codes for CASSRLGQGYNEQFF.

The CDR3: CASSQGQGISGNTIYF. DNA for the CDR3: TGCGCCAGCAGCCAAGGACAGGGGATTTCTGGAAACACCATATATTTT. The genes are TRBV4-3 and TRBJ1-3, with TRBD1 matching 8 bases. CDR1 and CDR2 from the germline V gene are LGHNA and YSLEER. The CDR3 totals 16 residues. With 1 base clipped from V and 1 base from J, the junction kept 3 bases outside the gene matches.

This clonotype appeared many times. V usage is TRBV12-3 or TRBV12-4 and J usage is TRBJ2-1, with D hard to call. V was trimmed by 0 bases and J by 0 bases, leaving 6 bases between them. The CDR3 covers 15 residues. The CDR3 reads CASSLAHSSYNEQFF. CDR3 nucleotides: TGTGCCAGCAGTTTAGCCCACAGCTCCTACAATGAGCAGTTCTTC.

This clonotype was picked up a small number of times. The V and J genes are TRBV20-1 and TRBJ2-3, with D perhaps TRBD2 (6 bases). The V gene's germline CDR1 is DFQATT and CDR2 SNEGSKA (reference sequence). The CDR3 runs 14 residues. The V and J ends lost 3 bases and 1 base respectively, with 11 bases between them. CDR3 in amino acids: CSASTSSGTDTQYF. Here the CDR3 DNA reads TGCAGTGCTAGTACTAGCTCCGGCACAGATACGCAGTATTTT.

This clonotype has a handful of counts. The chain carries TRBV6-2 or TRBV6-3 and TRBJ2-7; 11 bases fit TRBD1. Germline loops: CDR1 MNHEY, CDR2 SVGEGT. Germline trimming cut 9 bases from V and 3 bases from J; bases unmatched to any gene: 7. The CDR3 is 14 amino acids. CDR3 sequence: CARRLGTGGYEQYF. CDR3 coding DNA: TGTGCCAGAAGACTAGGGACAGGGGGCTACGAGCAGTACTTC.

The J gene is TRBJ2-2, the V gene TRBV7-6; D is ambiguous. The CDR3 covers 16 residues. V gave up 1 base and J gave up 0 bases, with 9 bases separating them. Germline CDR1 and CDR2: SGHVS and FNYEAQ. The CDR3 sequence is CASSLGSRPNTGELFF. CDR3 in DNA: TGTGCCAGCAGCTTAGGGAGCCGACCGAACACCGGGGAGCTGTTTTTT. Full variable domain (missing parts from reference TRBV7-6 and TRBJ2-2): GAGVSQSPRYKVTKRGQDVALRCDPISGHVSLYWYRQALGQGPEFLTYFNYEAQQDKSGLPNDRFSAERPEGSISTLTIQRTEQRDSAMYRCASSLGSRPNTGELFFGEGSRLTVL.

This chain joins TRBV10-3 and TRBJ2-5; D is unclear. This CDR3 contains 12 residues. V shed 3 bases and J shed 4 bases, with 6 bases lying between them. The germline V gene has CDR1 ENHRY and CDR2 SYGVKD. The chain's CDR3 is CAISDLSETQYF. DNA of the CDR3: TGTGCCATCAGTGACTTATCAGAGACCCAGTACTTC.

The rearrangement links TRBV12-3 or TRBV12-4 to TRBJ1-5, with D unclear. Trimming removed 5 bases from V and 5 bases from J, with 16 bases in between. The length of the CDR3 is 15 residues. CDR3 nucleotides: TGTGCCAGCAGTCAAGGGAGAGGGTATTATCAGCCCCAGCATTTT. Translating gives CASSQGRGYYQPQHF.

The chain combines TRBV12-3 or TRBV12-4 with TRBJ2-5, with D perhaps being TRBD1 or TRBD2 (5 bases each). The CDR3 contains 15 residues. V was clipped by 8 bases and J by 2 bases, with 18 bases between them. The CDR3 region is CASGIPGPTQETQYF. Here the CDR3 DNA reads TGTGCCAGCGGAATACCGGGACCGACACAAGAGACCCAGTACTTC.

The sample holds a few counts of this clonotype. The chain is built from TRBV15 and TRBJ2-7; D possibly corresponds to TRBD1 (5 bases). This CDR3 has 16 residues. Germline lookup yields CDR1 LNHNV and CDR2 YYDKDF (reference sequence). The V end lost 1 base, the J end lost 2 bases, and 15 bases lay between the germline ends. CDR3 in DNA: TGTGCCACCAGCAGAGCTACGACAGCCATGACCTACGAGCAGTACTTC. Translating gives CATSRATTAMTYEQYF.

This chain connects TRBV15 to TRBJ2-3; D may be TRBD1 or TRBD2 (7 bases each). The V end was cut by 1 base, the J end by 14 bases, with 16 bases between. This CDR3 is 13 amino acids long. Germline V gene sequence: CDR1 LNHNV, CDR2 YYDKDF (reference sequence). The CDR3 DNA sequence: TGTGCCACCAGCAGAGGGGAGGGCAGGGGGAGGTATTTT. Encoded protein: CATSRGEGRGRYF.

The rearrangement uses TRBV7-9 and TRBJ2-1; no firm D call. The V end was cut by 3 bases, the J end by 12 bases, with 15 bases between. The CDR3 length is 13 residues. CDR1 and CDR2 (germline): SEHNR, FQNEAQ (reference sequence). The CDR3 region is CASSLAPPPTQFF. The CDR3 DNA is TGTGCCAGCAGCTTGGCCCCCCCGCCTACGCAGTTCTTC.

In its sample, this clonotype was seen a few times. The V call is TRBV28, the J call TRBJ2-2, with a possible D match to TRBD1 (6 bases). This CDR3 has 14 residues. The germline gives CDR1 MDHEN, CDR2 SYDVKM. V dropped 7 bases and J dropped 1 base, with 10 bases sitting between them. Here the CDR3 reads CASTLGGNTGELFF. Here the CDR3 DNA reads TGTGCCAGCACCTTAGGGGGGAACACCGGGGAGCTGTTTTTT. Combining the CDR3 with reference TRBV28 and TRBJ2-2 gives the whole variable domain DVKVTQSSRYLVKRTGEKVFLECVQDMDHENMFWYRQDPGLGLRLIYFSYDVKMKEKGDIPEGYSVSREKKERFSLILESASTNQTSMYLCASTLGGNTGELFFGEGSRLTVL.

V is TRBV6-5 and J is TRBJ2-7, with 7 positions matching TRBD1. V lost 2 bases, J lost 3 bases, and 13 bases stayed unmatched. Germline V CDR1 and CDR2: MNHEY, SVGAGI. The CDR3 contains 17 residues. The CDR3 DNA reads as TGTGCCAGCAGTTACCAAGACAGGGCGAAGTGGATCTACGAGCAGTACTTC. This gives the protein CASSYQDRAKWIYEQYF.

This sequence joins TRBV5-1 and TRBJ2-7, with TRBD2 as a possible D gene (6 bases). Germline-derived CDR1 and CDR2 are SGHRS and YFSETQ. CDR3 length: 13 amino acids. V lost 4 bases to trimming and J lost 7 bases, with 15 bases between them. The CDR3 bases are TGCGCCAGCAGCGAAGCACTGGGGGGAGAGCAGTACTTC. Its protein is CASSEALGGEQYF.